This T cell receptor (beta chain) derives from a study of post-analysis software for immune sequencing data. Study-level points and caveats: There were five TRBV segments more frequent in patients than controls, and TRBV5-6, TRBV5-1 and TRBV20-1 were among them. Samples from one preparation batch, clustered by F measure, grouped strongly together.

V gave up 4 bases and J gave up 3 bases, with 7 bases separating them. Germline V gene sequence: CDR1 SQVTM, CDR2 ANQGSEA. The CDR3 covers 11 residues. Notes on this clonotype: Its antigen is as yet unknown.

TCR beta cDNA libraries included unique molecular identifiers. In TCRdb, the PCR reads were re-called with MiXCR into one record per CDR3 protein. This table has almost 700,000 distinct CDR3 sequences, around 60% appearing once. The sequencing sample was made of blood. This chain links TRBV29-1 with TRBJ2-7; D possibly corresponds to TRBD2 (5 bases). The source is a girl aged 2 to 10 with multiple sclerosis. The CDR3 reads CSVGGVYEQYF. The CDR3 nucleotides are TGCAGCGTTGGGGGAGTCTACGAGCAGTACTTC.